A single sample gave rise to the 5 T cell receptor beta chains below, sequenced in a study of cytomegalovirus exposure and HLA in healthy donors. Only in-frame clones appear in the TCRdb table, and some are missing; sequencing was by immunoSEQ multiplex PCR. In the table there are nearly 110,000 clones, around 90% of which are singletons. The sequenced sample consisted of PBMCs. These receptor sequences come from a woman under 30 in good health and CMV-seropositive.

The rearrangement uses TRBV4-1 and TRBJ2-2; no firm D call. The CDR3 has 13 amino acids. Trimming took 3 bases from V and 1 from J, leaving 3 bases between them. CDR1 and CDR2 (germline): MGHRA, YSYEKL. The CDR3 region is CASSHMNTGELFF. CDR3 nucleotide sequence: TGCGCCAGCAGCCACATGAACACCGGGGAGCTGTTTTTT.

The J gene is TRBJ2-3, the V gene TRBV29-1; 11 nucleotides agree with TRBD2. CDR1 and CDR2 from the germline V gene are SQVTM and ANQGSEA. This CDR3 is 19 amino acids long. V dropped 4 bases and J dropped 9; count of bases not matched to a gene: 24. CDR3: CSVVGLAGGIRGGQWTQYF. CDR3 DNA: TGCAGCGTTGTAGGACTAGCGGGCGGGATAAGGGGCGGACAGTGGACGCAGTATTTT.

The chain uses TRBV29-1 and TRBJ2-1; D perhaps matches TRBD2 (5 bases). CDR3 length: 12 residues. Germline V gene lookup returns CDR1 SQVTM and CDR2 ANQGSEA. Trimming removed 4 bases from V and 4 bases from J, with 8 bases in between. Here the CDR3 DNA reads TGCAGCGTTGTAACGGGGTACAATGAGCAGTTCTTC. This sequence encodes CSVVTGYNEQFF.

V is TRBV2 and J is TRBJ2-7, with 9 bases that match TRBD2. J gave up 3 bases and V 2 bases, and 2 bases lay outside the gene matches. From germline, CDR1 is SNHLY and CDR2 FYNNEI. The CDR3 totals 14 residues. CDR3 amino acids: CASSEISGGYEQYF. The CDR3 bases are TGTGCCAGCAGTGAAATTAGCGGGGGCTACGAGCAGTACTTC.

CDR3 nucleotide sequence: TGTGCCTCAGGGCGGGGGCCCACCGGGGAGCTGTTTTTT. Protein product: CASGRGPTGELFF. This chain links TRBV6-5 with TRBJ2-2, with a weak D call TRBD2 (7 bases). Germline V CDR1 and CDR2: MNHEY, SVGAGI. The CDR3 has 13 residues. V was cut by 11 bases and J by 4 bases, with 14 bases left in between.